This T cell receptor (beta chain) was profiled in a study of blood T cell repertoires in COVID-19. Some clones are missing from TCRdb's copy, which holds only in-frame ones; the method was immunoSEQ multiplex PCR. The data hold some 250,000 clones, with around 93% observed a single time. Trimming at V came to 3 bases and at J to 1 base, leaving 3 bases not matched to a gene. Germline V lookup: CDR1 MRHNA, CDR2 SNTAGT. CDR3 size: 14 residues. This receptor was obtained from a human donor in a cohort exposed to, infected with or recovered from COVID-19 (not recorded which). The donor label of this sample is uncertain. J is TRBJ2-7 and V is TRBV6-4; 7 nucleotides align to TRBD1. The sequencing sample was made of PBMCs or T cells enriched from blood (not recorded which). The CDR3 is CASSESGQSYEQYF. The CDR3 coding sequence is TGTGCCAGCAGTGAGTCGGGACAGTCCTACGAGCAGTACTTC.